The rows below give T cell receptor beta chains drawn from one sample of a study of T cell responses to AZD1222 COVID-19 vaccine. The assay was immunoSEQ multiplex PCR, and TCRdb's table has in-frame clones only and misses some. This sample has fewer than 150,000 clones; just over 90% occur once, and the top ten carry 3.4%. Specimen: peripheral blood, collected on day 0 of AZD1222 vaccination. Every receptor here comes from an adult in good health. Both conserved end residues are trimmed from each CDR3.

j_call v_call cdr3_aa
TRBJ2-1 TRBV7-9 ASSKAGGPVSNEQF
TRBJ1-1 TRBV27 ASSLPGQGRGTEAF
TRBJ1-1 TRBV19 ASSTSRTVNTEAF
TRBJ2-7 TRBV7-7 ASSLQGNDEQY
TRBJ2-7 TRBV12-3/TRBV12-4 ASSLSAFEQY
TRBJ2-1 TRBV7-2 ASSLAGTSGYNEQF
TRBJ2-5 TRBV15 ATSRDFLAGALLY
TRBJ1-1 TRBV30 AWRGSMNTEAF
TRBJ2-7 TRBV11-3 ASSFNYEQY
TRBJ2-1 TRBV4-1 ASSQERTYYNEQF
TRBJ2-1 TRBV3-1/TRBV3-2 ASSQVPEPYNEQF
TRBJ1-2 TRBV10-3 AISEFVGDDGYT
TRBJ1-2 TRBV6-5 ASSYTGFHGYT
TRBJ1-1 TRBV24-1 ATSDSPTNTEAF